This TCR beta chain derives from a study of blood T cell repertoires in COVID-19. Whole-study context: Collection of acute and convalescent COVID-19 samples took place in the United States, Italy and Spain. Sample material is recorded as cDNA or gDNA derived from T cells, B-cell-depleted T cells, or PBMCs.

Study processing details: Estimation of nucleated cell counts was performed using reference gene primer amplification. Generated by immunoSEQ multiplex PCR, the TCRdb table keeps only in-frame clones and is missing some. V and J calls and clone size are given by that table; D and trimming were obtained from the DNA. The table records 85,000 to 95,000 clones, about 89% of them present only once. Sequencing was done on a sample of peripheral blood. This TCR was recovered from a human donor with acute or convalescent COVID-19. The donor label of this sample is uncertain.

The CDR3 DNA reads TGTGCCAGCAGCCCGACCACAGGGGGCGACGGCTATGGCTACACCTTC. This gives the protein CASSPTTGGDGYGYTF. The genes are TRBV11-2 and TRBJ1-2; 9 nucleotides agree with TRBD1. From germline, CDR1 is SGHAT and CDR2 FQNNGV. V was clipped by 5 bases and J by 4 bases; unmatched bases: 11. The CDR3 loop spans 16 amino acids.